Below, 17 T cell receptor beta chains from the same sample are listed, as sequenced in a study of T cell repertoires in cytomegalovirus infection. Via MiXCR, TCRdb re-called the reads, giving one row per CDR3 protein. Among some 400,000 distinct CDR3 sequences listed, approximately 31% were seen once. What was sequenced was PBMCs. The receptors here all came from a human donor in good health (CMV status not recorded). Some clones in this sample may be carry-over from other donors' samples.

The rearrangement uses TRBV10-2 and TRBJ2-7; D not certain. This CDR3 spans 15 amino acids. The V and J ends lost 6 bases and 2 bases respectively, with 17 bases between them. Germline assignment: CDR1 WSHSY and CDR2 SAAADI. CDR3 region: CASRTTSQSTYEQYF. The CDR3 DNA follows: TGCGCCAGCAGGACAACTTCTCAGTCTACCTACGAGCAGTACTTC.

The sample holds a few counts of this clonotype. V usage is TRBV27 and J usage is TRBJ2-1; 13 bases are shared with TRBD2. Germline CDR1 is MNHEY and CDR2 is SMNVEV (reference sequence). CDR3 length: 17 residues. After removal of 5 bases from V and 4 bases from J, the junction contained 8 bases not matched to a gene. CDR3 amino acids: CASSGRTSGGLYNEQFF. CDR3 in DNA: TGTGCCAGCAGTGGTAGGACTAGCGGGGGCCTATACAATGAGCAGTTCTTC.

In regard to this clonotype: The conserved closing phenylalanine or tryptophan is absent in this CDR3, likely reflecting a read error. The limits of the CDR3 on the DNA are not certain, so only TCRdb's listed CDR3 is given. This sequence joins TRBV20-1 and TRBJ2-3; TRBD2 is the table's D call, not checked against the DNA. CDR1 and CDR2 from the germline V gene are DFQATT and SNEGSKA (reference sequence). The CDR3 adds up to 15 amino acids, both ends counted. The CDR3 reads CSASAPGLGTDTQFC.

The chain has TRBV5-1 and TRBJ2-2; 11 nucleotides align to TRBD2. The CDR3 loop spans 17 amino acids. V lost 4 bases and J lost 1; bases outside the gene matches: 6. Germline V gene data show CDR1 as SGHRS and CDR2 as YFSETQ. The CDR3 is CASSPTGLAGNTGELFF. In DNA form, the CDR3 reads TGCGCCAGCAGCCCAACCGGACTAGCGGGGAACACCGGGGAGCTGTTTTTT.

This clonotype was counted a few times. The chain joins TRBV11-3 to TRBJ2-7; 7 bases agree with TRBD1. V was pared by 3 bases and J by 2 bases, with 7 bases of the junction left unmatched. Germline CDR1 is SGHNT and CDR2 is YENEEA. The CDR3 totals 15 residues. The chain's CDR3 is CASSLGPGTAYEQYF. For the CDR3, the DNA is TGTGCCAGCAGCTTGGGGCCTGGGACAGCCTACGAGCAGTACTTC. Full variable domain (outside the CDR3, taken from reference TRBV11-3 and TRBJ2-7): EAGVVQSPRYKIIEKKQPVAFWCNPISGHNTLYWYLQNLGQGPELLIRYENEEAVDDSQLPKDRFSAERLKGVDSTLKIQPAELGDSAVYLCASSLGPGTAYEQYFGPGTRLTVT.

This clonotype was picked up many times. The CDR3 region has the DNA TGTGCCAGCAGCCTCAACGAGGAAGTCTATGGCTACACCTTC. Amino acid sequence: CASSLNEEVYGYTF. J is TRBJ1-2 and V is TRBV7-6; no reliable D call. V lost 5 bases and J lost 4, with 14 bases in between. The CDR3 totals 14 residues. Per germline, CDR1 SGHVS and CDR2 FNYEAQ.

The chain carries TRBV20-1 and TRBJ2-3; 8 bases align to TRBD1. V lost 5 bases and J lost 3; bases outside the gene matches: 10. CDR1 and CDR2 from the germline V gene are DFQATT and SNEGSKA (reference sequence). The CDR3 contains 15 residues. The CDR3 nucleotides are TGCAGTGCTTTAAACCCAGGGGGCCGGACAGATACGCAGTATTTT. As protein: CSALNPGGRTDTQYF.

This clonotype has a handful of counts. This chain uses TRBV27 with TRBJ1-1, with a tentative D call TRBD1 (5 bases). V was shortened by 5 bases and J by 6 bases, with 16 bases between the two germline ends. This CDR3 has 14 amino acids. Germline loops: CDR1 MNHEY, CDR2 SMNVEV (reference sequence). The CDR3 DNA is TGTGCCAGCAGTCCACCAGGGTTTGGCGCTGAAGCTTTCTTT. Its protein product is CASSPPGFGAEAFF.

This clonotype has a handful of counts. The chain's CDR3 is CASSELWGAGEQFF. CDR3 sequence (DNA): TGTGCCAGCAGTGAACTGTGGGGAGCAGGGGAGCAGTTCTTC. This chain links TRBV6-1 with TRBJ2-1; D assignment may be TRBD1 or TRBD2 (5 bases each). The V end lost 2 bases, the J end lost 10 bases, and 15 bases lay between the germline ends. The CDR3 is 14 residues long. The germline V gene has CDR1 MNHNS and CDR2 SASEGT.

In its sample, this clonotype was seen many times. The chain is built from TRBV7-2 and TRBJ2-3; D possibly corresponds to TRBD2 (6 bases). Germline CDR1 reads SGHTA; CDR2 reads FQGNSA. V was cut by 8 bases and J by 2 bases, with 11 bases left in between. The CDR3 extends over 13 amino acids. The CDR3 DNA follows: TGTGCCAGCTCGCGGGGCGTCACAGATACGCAGTATTTT. It specifies CASSRGVTDTQYF.

The chain links TRBV24-1 to TRBJ2-2, with D possibly matching TRBD1 (5 bases). V dropped 3 bases and J dropped 1 base, with 11 bases sitting between them. Germline lookup yields CDR1 KGHDR and CDR2 SFDVKD. The CDR3 extends over 16 amino acids. The CDR3 DNA is TGTGCCACCAGTGATCCCACAGGACGGAACACCGGGGAGCTGTTTTTT. Amino acid sequence: CATSDPTGRNTGELFF.

The chain employs TRBV4-1 and TRBJ2-2; D may be TRBD1 (5 bases). The CDR3 spans 13 residues. The germline V gene encodes CDR1 MGHRA and CDR2 YSYEKL. V lost 1 base and J lost 6, with 6 bases in between. The CDR3, as DNA: TGCGCCAGCAGCCAAGTAGGGGCCGGGGAGCTGTTTTTT. It specifies CASSQVGAGELFF.

V usage is TRBV6-6 and J usage is TRBJ1-2; D is ambiguous. This CDR3 is 13 amino acids long. V was shortened by 5 bases and J by 8 bases, with 15 bases between the two germline ends. Germline CDR1 MNHNY, CDR2 SVGAGI (reference sequence). Here the CDR3 reads CASSPSETRGYTF. The CDR3 bases are TGTGCCAGCAGTCCCTCCGAGACAAGGGGCTACACCTTC.

This clonotype was observed many times. This rearrangement joins TRBV7-2 to TRBJ2-3, with 10 bases matching TRBD2. Germline values: CDR1 SGHTA, CDR2 FQGNSA. The CDR3 is made up of 15 amino acids. V trimming: 3 bases; J trimming: 5 bases; junction bases outside the gene matches: 5. The CDR3 loop reads CASSFGTSDKDTQYF. CDR3 DNA: TGTGCCAGCAGCTTCGGGACTAGCGACAAAGATACGCAGTATTTT.

The chain joins TRBV27 to TRBJ2-3, with TRBD1 as a possible D gene (6 bases). CDR3 length: 14 residues. CDR1 is MNHEY and CDR2 is SMNVEV in the germline V gene (reference sequence). Trimming cost V 10 bases and J 4 bases, with 18 bases left between them. The CDR3 region has the DNA TGTGCCACCAGCCCCAGGGGCAGGCCAGATACGCAGTATTTT. The encoded protein is CATSPRGRPDTQYF.

CDR3 bases: TGTGCCAGCATGACCGGACAGGGCGCGCGGAACGAGCAGTACTTC. This gives the protein CASMTGQGARNEQYF. The rearrangement joins TRBV12-3 or TRBV12-4 to TRBJ2-7; 8 nucleotides agree with TRBD1. V gave up 7 bases and J gave up 5 bases; unmatched junction bases: 13. The CDR3 spans 15 residues.

This clonotype has ten or more counts. This chain links TRBV7-2 with TRBJ2-1; TRBD2 is a possible D gene (6 bases). The CDR3 runs to 18 residues. Per germline, CDR1 SGHTA and CDR2 FQGNSA. V lost 3 bases to trimming and J lost 0 bases, with 18 bases between them. CDR3 loop: CASSLRLALQSSYNEQFF. In DNA form, the CDR3 reads TGTGCCAGCAGCTTGCGGCTAGCGCTTCAGAGCTCCTACAATGAGCAGTTCTTC.